What follows describes a single T cell receptor (beta chain). A much larger clone is a single base away; this may be a read error. The V gene's germline CDR1 is DFQATT and CDR2 SNEGSKA (reference sequence). The CDR3 has 13 residues. There were TCR beta CDR3 regions amplified from RNA transcripts. Using the HTBI primer set, a first-round RT-PCR was run on the TCR CDR3. Each CDR3 protein gets one entry after TCRdb re-called the multiplex PCR reads with MiXCR. This table holds about 420,000 distinct CDR3 sequences, roughly 13% found once. The sample is drawn from a study of T cells in Graves' hyperthyroidism and ophthalmopathy. Investigators excluded patients with uncontrolled infection, other autoimmune disease, pregnancy or lactation. Diagnostic assessment was based on clinical symptoms, serum thyroxine and TRAb, thyroid ultrasound and orbital computed tomography.

The receptor's source is a woman between 18 and 29 years old with Graves' hyperthyroidism. The genes are TRBV20-1 and TRBJ1-4; D not certain. Sequencing input: blood. CDR3 amino acids: CRARDLFGEKLFF. For the CDR3, the DNA is TGCAGAGCTAGAGATCTTTTTGGTGAAAAACTGTTTTTT.